The 26 T cell receptor beta chains listed next were all sequenced from one sample in a study of T cells in Graves' hyperthyroidism and ophthalmopathy. The source material, RNA transcripts, was used to amplify TCR beta CDR3 regions. During a first-round RT-PCR of the TCR CDR3, the HTBI primer set was used. TCRdb analysed the multiplex PCR reads with MiXCR anew, one entry per CDR3 protein. Among 450,000 to 650,000 distinct CDR3 sequences listed, approximately 15% were seen once. The specimen was blood. These TCRs come from a woman between 18 and 30 years old with Graves' ophthalmopathy.

This clonotype was found once. The chain employs TRBV11-3 and TRBJ2-1; no definite D call. In germline, CDR1 is SGHNT, CDR2 YENEEA. Trimming left V 3 bases short and J 9 bases short, with 18 bases between. The CDR3 is 15 residues long. The DNA of the CDR3 is TGTGCCAGCAGCTTGCCCTATCCCCTTAATGGTGAGCAGTTCTTC. This gives the protein CASSLPYPLNGEQFF.

This clonotype has a count of ten or more. J is TRBJ1-2 and V is TRBV3-1; weak D call: TRBD1 (6 bases). Trimming cost V 0 bases and J 3 bases, with 14 bases left between them. This CDR3 region has 16 residues. Germline V CDR1 and CDR2: LGHDT, YNNKEL (reference sequence). DNA for the CDR3: TGTGCCAGCAGCCAAGATATGACAGGCGGGTACTATGGCTACACCTTC. It is translated as CASSQDMTGGYYGYTF.

This clonotype was detected only once. The J gene is TRBJ2-5, the V gene TRBV6-2 or TRBV6-3; maybe TRBD2 (6 bases). This CDR3 contains 12 residues. Trimming pared 4 bases from V and 5 bases from J, leaving 8 bases between. Germline CDR1 reads MNHEY; CDR2 reads SVGEGT. The CDR3 protein is CASSWAGETQYF. DNA for the CDR3: TGTGCCAGCAGTTGGGCGGGGGAGACCCAGTACTTC.

This clonotype came up a few times. V and J are TRBV12-3 or TRBV12-4 and TRBJ2-1, with 8 bases identical to TRBD2. V was pared by 6 bases and J by 7 bases, with 17 bases of the junction left unmatched. The CDR3 spans 17 residues. CDR3 amino acids: CASSLPPGTRMGNEQFF. The CDR3 coding sequence is TGTGCCAGCAGCCTGCCCCCCGGGACTAGGATGGGTAATGAGCAGTTCTTC.

This clonotype was counted at least ten times. This chain connects TRBV11-3 to TRBJ2-1; D may correspond to TRBD1 or TRBD2 (5 bases each). The CDR3 totals 18 residues. V shed 2 bases and J shed 0 bases, with 17 bases lying between them. The germline CDR1 and CDR2 sequences are SGHNT and YENEEA. CDR3 in amino acids: CASSLRGSSLSSYNEQFF. The CDR3 DNA reads as TGTGCCAGCAGCTTACGGGGCAGCTCCTTAAGCTCCTACAATGAGCAGTTCTTC.

J is TRBJ1-5 and V is TRBV7-8; D remains ambiguous. Germline V gene sequence: CDR1 SGHVS, CDR2 FQNEAQ. Trimming left V 2 bases short and J 0 bases short, with 11 bases between. The CDR3 has 16 residues. The CDR3 is CASSLRQIYSNQPQHF. DNA for the CDR3: TGTGCCAGCAGCTTAAGGCAGATTTATAGCAATCAGCCCCAGCATTTT.

In this sample, this clonotype turned up many times. This rearrangement joins TRBV7-8 to TRBJ1-1, with D unclear. CDR1 and CDR2 from the germline V gene are SGHVS and FQNEAQ. The V and J ends lost 5 bases and 3 bases respectively, with 22 bases between them. The CDR3 is 17 residues long. CDR3 protein: CASSPPRVGLGYTEAFF. CDR3 nucleotides: TGTGCCAGCAGCCCCCCTCGGGTCGGGCTCGGGTACACTGAAGCTTTCTTT.

V usage is TRBV7-9 and J usage is TRBJ2-7; 8 bases line up with TRBD1. The CDR3 consists of 14 residues. The germline V gene has CDR1 SEHNR and CDR2 FQNEAQ (reference sequence). Losses at the gene ends were 2 bases for V and 2 bases for J; bases not matched to a gene: 2. CDR3 residues: CASSLTDRAYEQYF. The CDR3 bases are TGTGCCAGCAGCTTAACGGACAGGGCCTACGAGCAGTACTTC.

The chain has TRBV2 and TRBJ2-7; 8 bases agree with TRBD1. The CDR3 covers 13 residues. J gave up 7 bases and V 7 bases, and 9 bases lay outside the gene matches. The germline V gene encodes CDR1 SNHLY and CDR2 FYNNEI. CDR3 loop: CASIGQGIREQYF. Here the CDR3 DNA reads TGTGCCAGCATCGGACAGGGTATACGAGAGCAGTACTTC.

The chain links TRBV5-1 to TRBJ2-3; 9 nucleotides match TRBD2. Germline V CDR1 and CDR2: SGHRS, YFSETQ. V shed 4 bases and J 4 bases; nucleotides not matched to a gene: 7. The CDR3 covers 15 residues. Written as DNA, the CDR3 is TGCGCCAGCAGCCCGGGACTAGCCGCCGCAGATACGCAGTATTTT. This encodes CASSPGLAAADTQYF.

This clonotype was seen at least ten times. The chain carries TRBV7-8 and TRBJ2-2, with TRBD2 matching 7 bases. CDR1 SGHVS and CDR2 FQNEAQ come from the germline V gene. The CDR3 totals 13 residues. The CDR3 loop is CGSAGTNTGELFF. CDR3 in DNA: TGTGGGTCAGCGGGGACGAACACCGGGGAGCTGTTTTTT.

The rearrangement links TRBV5-1 to TRBJ1-4, with 9 bases lining up with TRBD1. V lost 1 base to trimming and J lost 8 bases; unmatched junction nucleotides: 12. The V gene's germline CDR1 is SGHRS and CDR2 YFSETQ. This CDR3 region has 17 residues. CDR3 coding DNA: TGCGCCAGCAGCTTGACTAAGTGGGACAGGGCAAGGGAAAAACTGTTTTTT. Protein product: CASSLTKWDRAREKLFF.

There are a few counts of this clonotype. This rearrangement joins TRBV4-2 to TRBJ1-2; tentative D call: TRBD1 (5 bases). From germline, CDR1 is LGHNA and CDR2 YNFKEQ. V lost 0 bases to trimming and J lost 4 bases, with 12 bases between them. The CDR3 runs to 15 residues. The CDR3 coding sequence is TGTGCCAGCAGCCAAGATCGAGGGGTGTTCTATGGCTACACCTTC. The encoded protein is CASSQDRGVFYGYTF.

This clonotype was seen repeatedly, ten times or more. V is TRBV7-8 and J is TRBJ2-1; weak D call: TRBD2 (6 bases). Between the trimmed V and J ends, which lost 0 bases and 5 bases, there was a span of 14 bases. This CDR3 is 16 amino acids long. CDR1 and CDR2 (germline): SGHVS, FQNEAQ. CDR3 nucleotides: TGTGCCAGCAGCTTAGCTGCTAGCGCGCTAGACAATGAGCAGTTCTTC. It codes for CASSLAASALDNEQFF.

This clonotype was seen more than once but under ten times. This chain connects TRBV19 to TRBJ1-2; possible D gene TRBD1, 5 bases. Germline CDR1 and CDR2: LNHDA and SQIVND (reference sequence). The CDR3 runs 15 residues. V gave up 5 bases and J gave up 0 bases, with 13 bases separating them. The CDR3 protein is CASSATGPSNYGYTF. The CDR3 DNA sequence: TGTGCCAGTAGTGCCACAGGTCCCTCTAACTATGGCTACACCTTC.

The CDR3 is CASSPQSLYGYTF. The CDR3 bases are TGTGCCAGCAGCCCCCAGTCTCTCTATGGCTACACCTTC. This sequence joins TRBV12-3 or TRBV12-4 and TRBJ1-2; no firm D call. There are 13 residues in the CDR3. V lost 6 bases to trimming and J lost 4 bases, with 12 bases between them.

This clonotype was counted only a few times. The V gene is TRBV6-2 or TRBV6-3, the J gene TRBJ2-1; D call uncertain. The length of the CDR3 is 15 residues. Looked up from germline, CDR1 is MNHEY and CDR2 is SVGEGT. Between the trimmed V and J ends, which lost 0 bases and 1 base, there was a span of 7 bases. The CDR3 DNA reads as TGTGCCAGCAGTTACTCCCCAGAGTCCTACAATGAGCAGTTCTTC. This encodes CASSYSPESYNEQFF.

This clonotype appeared a few times. The J gene is TRBJ2-2, the V gene TRBV18; D is possibly TRBD1 (5 bases). The germline CDR1 and CDR2 sequences are KGHSH and LQKENI. The CDR3 is 16 amino acids. Trimming removed 2 bases from V and 10 bases from J, with 20 bases in between. This chain's CDR3 is CASSPYDLDNGEELFF. CDR3 nucleotide sequence: TGTGCCAGCTCACCATATGACCTGGACAACGGCGAGGAGCTGTTTTTT.

The rearrangement joins TRBV7-9 to TRBJ1-3; D gene unclear. Per the germline V gene, CDR1 is SEHNR and CDR2 is FQNEAQ (reference sequence). The CDR3 has 15 amino acids. V was trimmed by 1 base and J by 0 bases, leaving 7 bases between them. The CDR3 loop reads CASSLVPSSGNTIYF. CDR3 DNA sequence: TGTGCCAGCAGCTTAGTCCCTTCCTCTGGAAACACCATATATTTT.

This clonotype was recorded a few times. The rearrangement joins TRBV7-9 to TRBJ1-3; D unresolved. CDR3 length: 16 amino acids. Trimming pared 2 bases from V and 1 base from J, leaving 12 bases between. The germline V gene encodes CDR1 SEHNR and CDR2 FQNEAQ (reference sequence). The DNA of the CDR3 is TGTGCCAGCAGCTTACACGCGGGGATTTCTGGAAACACCATATATTTT. This codes for CASSLHAGISGNTIYF. Variable domain in full (rest from reference TRBV7-9 and TRBJ1-3): DTGVSQNPRHKITKRGQNVTFRCDPISEHNRLYWYRQTLGQGPEFLTYFQNEAQLEKSRLLSDRFSAERPKGSFSTLEIQRTEQGDSAMYLCASSLHAGISGNTIYFGEGSWLTVV.

This clonotype appeared a few times. This CDR3 reads CASSYARMRNTIYF. CDR3 nucleotide sequence: TGTGCCAGCAGTTATGCCCGGATGAGAAACACCATATATTTT. The gene calls are TRBV6-2 or TRBV6-3 and TRBJ1-3, with no clear D. The CDR3 is made up of 14 amino acids. V gave up 3 bases and J gave up 5 bases, with 11 bases separating them. From germline, CDR1 is MNHEY and CDR2 SVGEGT.

This clonotype was counted only a few times. The rearrangement links TRBV9 to TRBJ2-3; TRBD1 or TRBD2 may be the D gene (5 bases each). In germline, CDR1 is SGDLS, CDR2 YYNGEE. Between the trimmed V and J ends, which lost 0 bases and 2 bases, there was a span of 10 bases. This CDR3 is 15 amino acids long. The CDR3 DNA sequence: TGTGCCAGCAGCGTAGGGGGACGAACCACAGATACGCAGTATTTT. Residues: CASSVGGRTTDTQYF.

By proportion, this clonotype is medium-sized. The chain uses TRBV7-8 and TRBJ2-1, with 12 bases matching TRBD2. The CDR3 loop spans 14 amino acids. The V gene end was trimmed by 4 bases and the J gene end by 10 bases; junction bases not matched to a gene: 5. The germline gives CDR1 SGHVS, CDR2 FQNEAQ. The CDR3 is CASSSTSGSGEQFF. The CDR3 coding sequence is TGTGCCAGCAGCTCGACTAGCGGGAGTGGGGAGCAGTTCTTC. Variable domain in full (rest from reference TRBV7-8 and TRBJ2-1): GAGVSQSPRYKVAKRGQDVALRCDPISGHVSLFWYQQALGQGPEFLTYFQNEAQLDKSGLPSDRFFAERPEGSVSTLKIQRTQQEDSAVYLCASSSTSGSGEQFFGPGTRLTVL.

In its sample, this clonotype was seen many times. The chain links TRBV12-3 or TRBV12-4 to TRBJ2-1; 11 bases fit TRBD2. There are 15 residues in the CDR3. V gave up 6 bases and J gave up 5 bases; unmatched junction bases: 6. The CDR3, as DNA: TGTGCCAGCAGCCCGACTAGCGGGACCAACAATGAGCAGTTCTTC. It yields the protein CASSPTSGTNNEQFF.

A few counts support this clonotype. The V gene is TRBV7-2, the J gene TRBJ2-1; 8 bases fit TRBD1. The CDR3 extends over 15 amino acids. V dropped 5 bases and J dropped 7; count of bases not matched to a gene: 10. Germline V CDR1 and CDR2: SGHTA, FQGNSA. CDR3 sequence reads: CASSSQDRGRNEQFF. The CDR3 coding sequence is TGTGCCAGCAGCAGCCAAGACAGGGGTCGGAATGAGCAGTTCTTC.

A few counts support this clonotype. The chain is built from TRBV10-3 and TRBJ1-2, with 8 bases identical to TRBD1. The CDR3 spans 17 residues. The germline V gene has CDR1 ENHRY and CDR2 SYGVKD. The trim removed 8 bases at V and 2 bases at J, leaving 16 bases unmatched. This CDR3 reads CAIPDTGQAIGNYGYTF. The CDR3 DNA sequence: TGTGCCATCCCTGATACGGGACAGGCGATAGGGAACTATGGCTACACCTTC.